These T cell receptor beta chains were read from a single sample in a study of T cells after yellow fever vaccination. TCRdb called the 5' RACE reads again in MiXCR, with one record for every CDR3 protein. The sample yields about 10,000 distinct CDR3 sequences, around 4.7% seen once. The sample was PBMCs, either bulk or a sorted T-cell subset (CD4+, CD8+, memory, or dextramer-sorted; not recorded which), taken less than 16 days after the first yellow fever vaccination. These receptors were obtained from a man between 18 and 29 years old who received the YFV17D yellow fever vaccine. CDR3s include the opening cysteine and the closing phenylalanine or tryptophan. Each record gives: V gene, clone size, D gene, J gene, CDR3 DNA, CDR3 protein. D genes are given only for firm matches. The listing skips clone size in some rows; elsewhere it reads once, few, many or a size class.

V gene: TRBV5-1; clone size: medium-sized; D gene: TRBD1; J gene: TRBJ1-1; CDR3 DNA: TGCGCCAGCAGCGTTACCGGGACAGTGGGCACTGAAGCTTTCTTT; CDR3 protein: CASSVTGTVGTEAFF
V gene: TRBV11-1; clone size: many; D gene: -; J gene: TRBJ2-1; CDR3 DNA: TGTGCCAGCAGCTTAGCGCTCACAGGGAGTGAGCAGTTCTTC; CDR3 protein: CASSLALTGSEQFF
V gene: TRBV12-3/TRBV12-4; clone size: many; D gene: -; J gene: TRBJ2-3; CDR3 DNA: TGTGCCAGCAGTTTAGGGAGCACAGATACGCAGTATTTT; CDR3 protein: CASSLGSTDTQYF
V gene: TRBV7-2; clone size: many; D gene: -; J gene: TRBJ2-5; CDR3 DNA: TGTGCCAGCAGCGAGCAAGAGACCCAGTACTTC; CDR3 protein: CASSEQETQYF
V gene: TRBV27; clone size: many; D gene: TRBD2; J gene: TRBJ2-1; CDR3 DNA: TGCACCAGCAGTCCAAGGACTAGCGGCGACAATGAGCAGTTCTTC; CDR3 protein: CTSSPRTSGDNEQFF
V gene: TRBV28; clone size: many; D gene: TRBD2; J gene: TRBJ2-3; CDR3 DNA: TGTGCCAGCAGTCCCGCCCGAGCGGGGGACACAGATACGCAGTATTTT; CDR3 protein: CASSPARAGDTDTQYF
V gene: TRBV7-6; clone size: medium-sized; D gene: TRBD1; J gene: TRBJ1-5; CDR3 DNA: TGTGCCAGCAGCCTGGGGACAGGGGGCAATCAGCCCCAGCATTTT; CDR3 protein: CASSLGTGGNQPQHF
V gene: TRBV19; clone size: many; D gene: -; J gene: TRBJ2-5; CDR3 DNA: TGTGCCAGTAGTATTTGGAAAGAGACCCAGTACTTC; CDR3 protein: CASSIWKETQYF
V gene: TRBV3-1; clone size: medium-sized; D gene: TRBD1; J gene: TRBJ1-2; CDR3 DNA: TGTGCCAGCAGCCGAAGAGGGACAGGCGCTTATGGCTACACCTTC; CDR3 protein: CASSRRGTGAYGYTF
V gene: TRBV6-5; clone size: medium-sized; D gene: -; J gene: TRBJ2-6; CDR3 DNA: TGTGCCAGCAGTTCCCCTGGGGCCAACGTCCTGACTTTC; CDR3 protein: CASSSPGANVLTF
V gene: TRBV18; clone size: many; D gene: -; J gene: TRBJ1-3; CDR3 DNA: TGTGCCAGCTCACAACAGGGCACGGGAAACACCATATATTTT; CDR3 protein: CASSQQGTGNTIYF
V gene: TRBV7-9; clone size: many; D gene: -; J gene: TRBJ1-3; CDR3 DNA: TGTGCCAGCAGCTCCAGTACGGAAGCTGTAGGAAACACCATATATTTT; CDR3 protein: CASSSSTEAVGNTIYF
V gene: TRBV3-1; clone size: -; D gene: TRBD1; J gene: TRBJ2-2; CDR3 DNA: TGTGCCTCCTCCAAGGAGGTTGCAGGGGGAGAGACCGGGGAGCTGTTTTTT; CDR3 protein: CASSKEVAGGETGELFF
V gene: TRBV10-3; clone size: medium-sized; D gene: TRBD1; J gene: TRBJ2-1; CDR3 DNA: TGTGCCATCAACACGGGACAGGGACGCAATGAGCAGTTCTTC; CDR3 protein: CAINTGQGRNEQFF
V gene: TRBV7-9; clone size: medium-sized; D gene: TRBD2; J gene: TRBJ2-2; CDR3 DNA: TGTGCCAGCAGCCCCGGACTAGCGGGGGGATTGGACGGGGAGCTGTTTTTT; CDR3 protein: CASSPGLAGGLDGELFF
V gene: TRBV15; clone size: many; D gene: TRBD1; J gene: TRBJ1-4; CDR3 DNA: TGTGCCACCAGCAGAGATTGGACAGGTGAAAAACTGTTTTTT; CDR3 protein: CATSRDWTGEKLFF
V gene: TRBV4-3; clone size: many; D gene: -; J gene: TRBJ1-1; CDR3 DNA: TGCGCCAGCAGCCAAGAAGGCGCTGAAGCTTTCTTT; CDR3 protein: CASSQEGAEAFF
V gene: TRBV12-3/TRBV12-4; clone size: -; D gene: -; J gene: TRBJ1-6; CDR3 DNA: TGTGCCACCAGTTACGAGTATGCTTCACCCCTCCACTTT; CDR3 protein: CATSYEYASPLHF
V gene: TRBV7-9; clone size: many; D gene: -; J gene: TRBJ1-1; CDR3 DNA: TGTGCCAGCAGCTTAGCGAATCGGTACACTGAAGCTTTCTTT; CDR3 protein: CASSLANRYTEAFF
V gene: TRBV7-3; clone size: many; D gene: -; J gene: TRBJ1-6; CDR3 DNA: TGTGCCAGCAGCTTAAAGGGTAGTGATTCACCCCTCCACTTT; CDR3 protein: CASSLKGSDSPLHF
V gene: TRBV7-9; clone size: many; D gene: -; J gene: TRBJ1-4; CDR3 DNA: TGTGCCAGCCACGTAGGGGGTACAGCTAATGAAAAACTGTTTTTT; CDR3 protein: CASHVGGTANEKLFF
V gene: TRBV4-3; clone size: many; D gene: TRBD2; J gene: TRBJ2-3; CDR3 DNA: TGCGCCAGCAGCCAAAGGAGACAGCGGGGGGACGCAGATACGCAGTATTTT; CDR3 protein: CASSQRRQRGDADTQYF
V gene: TRBV10-3; clone size: medium-sized; D gene: TRBD2; J gene: TRBJ2-2; CDR3 DNA: TGTGCCATCAGCGAAACTAGCGGTGATGGCGGGGAGCTGTTTTTT; CDR3 protein: CAISETSGDGGELFF
V gene: TRBV12-3/TRBV12-4; clone size: medium-sized; D gene: -; J gene: TRBJ1-3; CDR3 DNA: TGTGCCAGCAGTTGGGGGGCCCTGGGAAACACCATATATTTT; CDR3 protein: CASSWGALGNTIYF
V gene: TRBV5-1; clone size: medium-sized; D gene: -; J gene: TRBJ1-2; CDR3 DNA: TGCGCCAGCAGCTTGGAAGGGGCGCCCGGTGGCTACACCTTC; CDR3 protein: CASSLEGAPGGYTF
V gene: TRBV20-1; clone size: medium-sized; D gene: -; J gene: TRBJ1-5; CDR3 DNA: TGCAGTGCAACCCGAGGGCGATTCAATCAGCCCCAGCATTTT; CDR3 protein: CSATRGRFNQPQHF
V gene: TRBV6-1; clone size: medium-sized; D gene: -; J gene: TRBJ2-5; CDR3 DNA: TGTGCCAGCAGTATAGAGACCCAGTACTTC; CDR3 protein: CASSIETQYF
V gene: TRBV6-2/TRBV6-3; clone size: many; D gene: TRBD1; J gene: TRBJ1-2; CDR3 DNA: TGTGCCACCTCCGACAGGGAAATCTATGGCTACACCTTC; CDR3 protein: CATSDREIYGYTF
V gene: TRBV7-2; clone size: medium-sized; D gene: TRBD1; J gene: TRBJ2-3; CDR3 DNA: TGTGCCAGCAGCCAGGACAGGGGGCAACGAGATACGCAGTATTTT; CDR3 protein: CASSQDRGQRDTQYF
V gene: TRBV4-3; clone size: many; D gene: -; J gene: TRBJ1-4; CDR3 DNA: TGCGCCAGCAGCTGGACATTAGCTAATGAAAAACTGTTTTTT; CDR3 protein: CASSWTLANEKLFF
V gene: TRBV24-1; clone size: medium-sized; D gene: TRBD2; J gene: TRBJ2-3; CDR3 DNA: TGTGCCACCGGCGGGGGAGCGGGGGACACAGATACGCAGTATTTT; CDR3 protein: CATGGGAGDTDTQYF
V gene: TRBV20-1; clone size: many; D gene: -; J gene: TRBJ2-3; CDR3 DNA: TGCAGTGCTAGAGTACGGACAGATACGCAGTATTTT; CDR3 protein: CSARVRTDTQYF
V gene: TRBV28; clone size: medium-sized; D gene: TRBD1; J gene: TRBJ1-3; CDR3 DNA: TGTGCCAGCAGTGGGACAGGGACTGGAAACACCATATATTTT; CDR3 protein: CASSGTGTGNTIYF
V gene: TRBV11-2; clone size: medium-sized; D gene: -; J gene: TRBJ1-5; CDR3 DNA: TGTGCCAGCAGCTTAGATCGAGGGCATCAGCCCCAGCATTTT; CDR3 protein: CASSLDRGHQPQHF
V gene: TRBV7-2; clone size: many; D gene: -; J gene: TRBJ1-6; CDR3 DNA: TGTGCCAGCAGCTTACTGGAAAATTCACCCCTCCACTTT; CDR3 protein: CASSLLENSPLHF
V gene: TRBV6-5; clone size: many; D gene: -; J gene: TRBJ2-3; CDR3 DNA: TGTGCCAGCAGTTCCCCCGTGCTGCATACGCAGTATTTT; CDR3 protein: CASSSPVLHTQYF
V gene: TRBV25-1; clone size: many; D gene: TRBD1; J gene: TRBJ1-6; CDR3 DNA: TGTGCCAGCCGAAAGGGGGCGGCCAATAATTCACCCCTCCACTTT; CDR3 protein: CASRKGAANNSPLHF
V gene: TRBV11-2; clone size: many; D gene: -; J gene: TRBJ1-2; CDR3 DNA: TGTGCCAGCAGCGCAGGGATGGACTATGGCTACACCTTC; CDR3 protein: CASSAGMDYGYTF
V gene: TRBV29-1; clone size: medium-sized; D gene: -; J gene: TRBJ2-1; CDR3 DNA: TGCAGCGTTGAAGATCTGGGGGGCTCCAGCTCCTACAATGAGCAGTTCTTC; CDR3 protein: CSVEDLGGSSSYNEQFF
V gene: TRBV6-2/TRBV6-3; clone size: medium-sized; D gene: TRBD2; J gene: TRBJ2-3; CDR3 DNA: TGTGCCAGCAGTCCCTGGCGGGGGGGAGATACGCAGTATTTT; CDR3 protein: CASSPWRGGDTQYF
V gene: TRBV5-1; clone size: medium-sized; D gene: -; J gene: TRBJ1-4; CDR3 DNA: TGCGCCAGCAGCCTGGTACTAAGGGAAAAACTGTTTTTT; CDR3 protein: CASSLVLREKLFF
V gene: TRBV6-5; clone size: medium-sized; D gene: TRBD1; J gene: TRBJ1-2; CDR3 DNA: TGTGCCAGCAGTTCTCCGGGACAGGGTTATGGCTACACCTTC; CDR3 protein: CASSSPGQGYGYTF
V gene: TRBV12-3/TRBV12-4; clone size: medium-sized; D gene: -; J gene: TRBJ1-1; CDR3 DNA: TGTGCCAGCAGTGAACAGGGGAACACTGAAGCTTTCTTT; CDR3 protein: CASSEQGNTEAFF
V gene: TRBV20-1; clone size: many; D gene: TRBD1; J gene: TRBJ1-2; CDR3 DNA: TGCAGTGCCCCGGGCAGGGGGCTGAGTGGCTACACCTTC; CDR3 protein: CSAPGRGLSGYTF
V gene: TRBV29-1; clone size: medium-sized; D gene: -; J gene: TRBJ2-4; CDR3 DNA: TGCAGCGGGGGGGACCTAGCCAAAAACATTCAGTACTTC; CDR3 protein: CSGGDLAKNIQYF
V gene: TRBV5-1; clone size: medium-sized; D gene: TRBD2; J gene: TRBJ2-1; CDR3 DNA: TGCGCCAGCAGCTTGGCCGGTTTAGCGGGAGCGTACAATGAGCAGTTCTTC; CDR3 protein: CASSLAGLAGAYNEQFF
V gene: TRBV12-3/TRBV12-4; clone size: many; D gene: -; J gene: TRBJ2-5; CDR3 DNA: TGTGCCAGCAGTTTCGGTGGGGAGACCCAGTACTTC; CDR3 protein: CASSFGGETQYF
V gene: TRBV7-6; clone size: many; D gene: -; J gene: TRBJ1-2; CDR3 DNA: TGTGCCAGCAGCTCCTTGCGTTCGGAATATGGCTACACCTTC; CDR3 protein: CASSSLRSEYGYTF
V gene: TRBV7-2; clone size: many; D gene: TRBD1; J gene: TRBJ1-5; CDR3 DNA: TGTGCCAGCAGCTCCGGACAGGGGGCTTTTCAGCCCCAGCATTTT; CDR3 protein: CASSSGQGAFQPQHF
V gene: TRBV14; clone size: many; D gene: -; J gene: TRBJ1-2; CDR3 DNA: TGTGCCAGCAGCCAAGATCAGGAGTGGAACTATGGCTACACCTTC; CDR3 protein: CASSQDQEWNYGYTF
V gene: TRBV5-1; clone size: many; D gene: -; J gene: TRBJ1-5; CDR3 DNA: TGCGCCAGCAGCTTGGGCGCATATAGCAATCAGCCCCAGCATTTT; CDR3 protein: CASSLGAYSNQPQHF